This T cell receptor (beta chain) was identified during a study of blood T cell repertoires in COVID-19. Whole-study context: From the United States, Italy and Spain came samples of acute and convalescent COVID-19.

This clone appeared once. Libraries were prepared by immunoSEQ multiplex PCR; TCRdb keeps only in-frame clonotypes and omits some of them. Among 300,000 to 400,000 clones, about nine tenths were seen once, and the ten largest hold about 1.5%. Germline CDR1 is MNHNS and CDR2 is SASEGT. Trimming took 2 bases from V and 4 from J, leaving 9 bases between them. The length of the CDR3 is 14 residues. The sample consisted of peripheral blood. This sequence was found in a woman aged 25 to 39 with COVID-19, enrolled during active disease. The rearrangement joins TRBV6-1 to TRBJ1-3; D remains ambiguous. The DNA of the CDR3 is TGTGCCAGCAGTGAACCCCCTTCCGGAAACACCATATATTTT. This translates into CASSEPPSGNTIYF.